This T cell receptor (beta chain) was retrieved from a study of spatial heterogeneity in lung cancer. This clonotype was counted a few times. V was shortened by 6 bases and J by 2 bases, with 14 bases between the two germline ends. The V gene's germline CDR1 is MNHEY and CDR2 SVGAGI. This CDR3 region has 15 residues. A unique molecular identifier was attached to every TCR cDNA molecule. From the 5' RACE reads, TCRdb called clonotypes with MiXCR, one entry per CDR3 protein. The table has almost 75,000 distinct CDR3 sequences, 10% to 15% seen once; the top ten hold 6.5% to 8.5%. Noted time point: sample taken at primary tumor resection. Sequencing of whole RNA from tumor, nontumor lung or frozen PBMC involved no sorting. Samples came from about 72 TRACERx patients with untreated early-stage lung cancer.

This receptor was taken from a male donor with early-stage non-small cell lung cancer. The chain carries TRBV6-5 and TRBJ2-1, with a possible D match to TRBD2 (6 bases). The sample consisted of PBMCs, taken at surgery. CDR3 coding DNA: TGTGCCAGCAGCATTAGCGGTTCAACCTACAATGAGCAGTTCTTC. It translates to CASSISGSTYNEQFF.